The rows below give T cell receptor beta chains drawn from one sample of a study of OX40 agonist ivuxolimab in advanced cancers. Profiling relied on immunoSEQ multiplex PCR, and the TCRdb table lists in-frame clones only, not all of them. The sample includes about 72,000 clones, 80% to 90% of them seen just once. The specimen comprised CD4+ or CD8+ T cells sorted from blood, sampled in a trial of the OX40 agonist ivuxolimab. The receptors were sampled from an adult with an advanced solid tumor such as melanoma, head and neck, liver or kidney cancer. Both conserved end residues are part of each CDR3. Fields, in order: J gene, D gene, V gene, clone size, CDR3 protein, CDR3 DNA. D genes are given only for firm matches. Clone size is not always given. Where it is, it says once, few, many or a class for expanded clones.

j_gene: TRBJ2-5
d_gene: TRBD1
v_gene: TRBV2
abundance: .
CDR3aa: CASRLHRDRGETRYF
CDR3nt: TGTGCCAGCAGACTCCACCGGGACAGGGGTGAGACCCGGTACTTC

j_gene: TRBJ2-1
d_gene: .
v_gene: TRBV18
abundance: .
CDR3aa: CASSPPGTDYNEQFF
CDR3nt: TGTGCCAGCTCACCGCCCGGGACCGACTACAATGAGCAGTTCTTC

j_gene: TRBJ1-1
d_gene: .
v_gene: TRBV7-9
abundance: .
CDR3aa: CASSLENTEAFF
CDR3nt: TGTGCCAGCAGCTTGGAGAACACTGAAGCTTTCTTT

j_gene: TRBJ2-2
d_gene: TRBD2
v_gene: TRBV5-1
abundance: .
CDR3aa: CASSLGLPSGGRNTGELFF
CDR3nt: TGCGCCAGCAGCTTGGGGTTGCCTAGCGGGGGCCGAAACACCGGGGAGCTGTTTTTT

j_gene: TRBJ2-1
d_gene: TRBD2
v_gene: TRBV6-6
abundance: .
CDR3aa: CASRPPGGKDEQFF
CDR3nt: TGTGCCAGCAGACCCCCGGGGGGTAAGGATGAGCAGTTCTTC

j_gene: TRBJ2-3
d_gene: TRBD2
v_gene: TRBV18
abundance: .
CDR3aa: CASSPRGLAGDLDTQYF
CDR3nt: TGTGCCAGCTCACCACGGGGACTAGCGGGGGACCTGGATACGCAGTATTTT

j_gene: TRBJ2-1
d_gene: TRBD1
v_gene: TRBV7-9
abundance: .
CDR3aa: CASSSAQGAYNEQFF
CDR3nt: TGTGCCAGCAGCTCAGCGCAGGGGGCCTACAATGAGCAGTTCTTC

j_gene: TRBJ1-4
d_gene: .
v_gene: TRBV2
abundance: .
CDR3aa: CASSGGRRDEKLFF
CDR3nt: TGTGCCAGCAGTGGAGGGAGGAGGGATGAAAAACTGTTTTTT

j_gene: TRBJ2-3
d_gene: .
v_gene: TRBV21-1
abundance: .
CDR3aa: CASSPAQGASDTQYF
CDR3nt: TGTGCCAGCAGCCCTGCCCAGGGGGCGTCAGATACGCAGTATTTT

j_gene: TRBJ2-1
d_gene: .
v_gene: TRBV2
abundance: .
CDR3aa: CASSEDPRGAGANNEQFF
CDR3nt: TGTGCCAGCAGTGAAGATCCCCGTGGGGCGGGGGCTAACAATGAGCAGTTCTTC

j_gene: TRBJ2-7
d_gene: .
v_gene: TRBV19
abundance: .
CDR3aa: CASSSRREYEQYF
CDR3nt: TGTGCCAGTAGTTCCCGAAGGGAATACGAGCAGTACTTC

j_gene: TRBJ2-7
d_gene: TRBD1
v_gene: TRBV19
abundance: once
CDR3aa: CASSMVPPDRRDHEQYF
CDR3nt: TGTGCCAGTAGTATGGTCCCCCCGGACAGGAGAGATCACGAGCAGTACTTC

j_gene: TRBJ2-7
d_gene: TRBD1
v_gene: TRBV5-1
abundance: .
CDR3aa: CASSLQQGDEQYF
CDR3nt: TGCGCCAGCAGCTTGCAACAGGGGGACGAGCAGTACTTC

j_gene: TRBJ2-7
d_gene: .
v_gene: TRBV5-1
abundance: few
CDR3aa: CASSLPGLYEQYF
CDR3nt: TGCGCCAGCAGCTTGCCCGGACTCTACGAGCAGTACTTC

j_gene: TRBJ2-2
d_gene: .
v_gene: TRBV25-1
abundance: .
CDR3aa: CASSGAGLVSTGELFF
CDR3nt: TGTGCCAGCAGTGGGGCGGGGTTGGTTAGCACCGGGGAGCTGTTTTTT

j_gene: TRBJ2-7
d_gene: .
v_gene: TRBV7-6
abundance: .
CDR3aa: CASSLTGHTYEQYF
CDR3nt: TGTGCCAGCAGCTTAACGGGCCATACCTACGAGCAGTACTTC

j_gene: TRBJ2-7
d_gene: TRBD1
v_gene: TRBV29-1
abundance: .
CDR3aa: CSVAGTWDSAYEQYF
CDR3nt: TGCAGCGTTGCAGGGACCTGGGACAGCGCCTACGAGCAGTACTTC

j_gene: TRBJ1-1
d_gene: TRBD1
v_gene: TRBV10-2
abundance: .
CDR3aa: CASTLTGDTEAFF
CDR3nt: TGCGCCAGCACTCTGACAGGGGACACTGAAGCTTTCTTT

j_gene: TRBJ2-7
d_gene: .
v_gene: TRBV7-8
abundance: .
CDR3aa: CASSAGLHYEQYF
CDR3nt: TGTGCCAGCAGCGCAGGACTACACTACGAGCAGTACTTC

j_gene: TRBJ2-2
d_gene: .
v_gene: TRBV27
abundance: .
CDR3aa: CASKDGTYTGELFF
CDR3nt: TGTGCCAGCAAGGACGGGACTTACACCGGGGAGCTGTTTTTT

j_gene: TRBJ2-3
d_gene: TRBD2
v_gene: TRBV19
abundance: .
CDR3aa: CASKSGGALRKDTQYF
CDR3nt: TGTGCCAGTAAAAGCGGGGGGGCCCTGAGAAAAGATACGCAGTATTTT

j_gene: TRBJ2-7
d_gene: .
v_gene: TRBV21-1
abundance: few
CDR3aa: CASSPNPGQTYEQYF
CDR3nt: TGTGCCAGCAGCCCAAACCCGGGACAAACCTACGAGCAGTACTTC

j_gene: TRBJ1-5
d_gene: .
v_gene: TRBV30
abundance: .
CDR3aa: CAWSSKVMTGQPQHF
CDR3nt: TGTGCCTGGAGTTCGAAAGTCATGACTGGCCAGCCCCAGCATTTT

j_gene: TRBJ2-5
d_gene: .
v_gene: TRBV18
abundance: once
CDR3aa: CASSRAGQETQYF
CDR3nt: TGTGCCAGCTCCCGGGCCGGGCAAGAGACCCAGTACTTC

j_gene: TRBJ2-1
d_gene: .
v_gene: TRBV6-5
abundance: .
CDR3aa: CASSRFLGGEQFF
CDR3nt: TGTGCCAGCAGTCGCTTTCTTGGTGGTGAGCAGTTCTTC

j_gene: TRBJ2-5
d_gene: .
v_gene: TRBV7-9
abundance: once
CDR3aa: CASTTSRETQYF
CDR3nt: TGTGCCAGCACTACTTCAAGGGAGACCCAGTACTTC

j_gene: TRBJ1-1
d_gene: .
v_gene: TRBV4-1
abundance: .
CDR3aa: CASSQGRGAGNTEAFF
CDR3nt: TGCGCCAGCAGCCAAGGCAGGGGTGCGGGGAACACTGAAGCTTTCTTT

j_gene: TRBJ2-1
d_gene: TRBD2
v_gene: TRBV5-1
abundance: .
CDR3aa: CASSGSGGTYNEQFF
CDR3nt: TGCGCCAGCAGCGGTAGCGGGGGGACCTACAATGAGCAGTTCTTC

j_gene: TRBJ2-7
d_gene: TRBD1
v_gene: TRBV6-6
abundance: .
CDR3aa: CASSPGTGSSYEQYF
CDR3nt: TGTGCCAGCAGTCCCGGGACAGGATCTTCCTACGAGCAGTACTTC